Shown below are 3 T cell receptor beta chains from a single sample sequenced in a study of shared clonotypes between healthy human individuals. Cells designated naive CD8 were CD45RO-negative and were positively selected for CCR7, with terminally differentiated effector memory CD45RA+ cells excluded. Clones were read by immunoSEQ multiplex PCR, and TCRdb kept only the in-frame ones, dropping some. The repertoire has some 2.1 million clones, around 96% of them found once; the top ten carry roughly 1%. The source material was naive CD8+ T cells sorted from blood. These receptor sequences come from a man aged 18 to 30 in good health.

V and J are TRBV9 and TRBJ2-7, with unresolved D. CDR1 and CDR2 from the germline V gene are SGDLS and YYNGEE. V lost 0 bases to trimming and J lost 7 bases, with 11 bases between them. This CDR3 has 13 residues. The CDR3 region has the DNA TGTGCCAGCAGCGTAGGGGCTAGGGAAGAGCAGTACTTC. Encoded protein: CASSVGAREEQYF. Full variable domain (outside the CDR3, taken from reference TRBV9 and TRBJ2-7): DSGVTQTPKHLITATGQRVTLRCSPRSGDLSVYWYQQSLDQGLQFLIQYYNGEERAKGNILERFSAQQFPDLHSELNLSSLELGDSALYFCASSVGAREEQYFGPGTRLTVT.

J is TRBJ1-5 and V is TRBV28, with a possible D match to TRBD1 (6 bases). The V gene's germline CDR1 is MDHEN and CDR2 SYDVKM. Deletions cut 4 bases from V and 0 bases from J, with 13 bases between. CDR3 length equals 16 residues. The CDR3 DNA follows: TGTGCCAGCAGTTCCTTGGGGGGGCTTAGCAATCAGCCCCAGCATTTT. It translates to CASSSLGGLSNQPQHF.

The V call is TRBV9, the J call TRBJ2-3, with TRBD2 matching 8 bases. The J segment lost 2 bases and the V segment lost 0 bases, leaving 5 bases of the junction unmatched. Germline V gives CDR1 SGDLS, CDR2 YYNGEE. The CDR3 spans 16 residues. CDR3 bases: TGTGCCAGCAGCGTAGTGCCGGGGGGGCCCACAGATACGCAGTATTTT. This gives the protein CASSVVPGGPTDTQYF.